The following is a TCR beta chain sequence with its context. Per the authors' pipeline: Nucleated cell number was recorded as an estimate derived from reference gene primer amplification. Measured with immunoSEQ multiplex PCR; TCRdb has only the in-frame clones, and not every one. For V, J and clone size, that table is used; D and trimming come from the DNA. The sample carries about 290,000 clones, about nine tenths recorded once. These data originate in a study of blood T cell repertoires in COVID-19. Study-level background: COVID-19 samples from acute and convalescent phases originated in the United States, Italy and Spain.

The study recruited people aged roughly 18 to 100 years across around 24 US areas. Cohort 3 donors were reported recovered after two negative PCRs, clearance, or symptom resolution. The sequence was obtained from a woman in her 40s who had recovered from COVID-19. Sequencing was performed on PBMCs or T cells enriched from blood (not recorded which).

CDR3 sequence: CAWSVGGTDTQYF. Written as DNA, the CDR3 is TGTGCCTGGAGTGTAGGGGGTACAGATACGCAGTATTTT. The rearrangement joins TRBV30 to TRBJ2-3; D may be TRBD1 (6 bases). Germline-derived CDR1 and CDR2 are GTSNPN and SVGIG (reference sequence). Trimming removed 0 bases at V and 3 bases at J, with 7 bases between. The CDR3 runs 13 residues.